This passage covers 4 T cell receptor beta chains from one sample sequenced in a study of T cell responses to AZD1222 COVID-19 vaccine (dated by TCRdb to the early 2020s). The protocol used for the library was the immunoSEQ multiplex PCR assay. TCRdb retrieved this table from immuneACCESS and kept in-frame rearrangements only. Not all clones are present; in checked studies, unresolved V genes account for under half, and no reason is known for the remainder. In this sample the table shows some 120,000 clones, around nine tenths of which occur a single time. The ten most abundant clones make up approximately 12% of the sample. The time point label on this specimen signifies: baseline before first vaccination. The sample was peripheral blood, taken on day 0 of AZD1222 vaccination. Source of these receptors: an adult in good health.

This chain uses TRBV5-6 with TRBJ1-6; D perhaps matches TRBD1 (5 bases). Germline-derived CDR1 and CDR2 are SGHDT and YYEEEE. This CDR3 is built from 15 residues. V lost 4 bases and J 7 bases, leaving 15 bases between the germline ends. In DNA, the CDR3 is TGTGCCAGCAGCACATCGGCAGGGTTGAATTCACCCCTCCACTTT. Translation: CASSTSAGLNSPLHF.

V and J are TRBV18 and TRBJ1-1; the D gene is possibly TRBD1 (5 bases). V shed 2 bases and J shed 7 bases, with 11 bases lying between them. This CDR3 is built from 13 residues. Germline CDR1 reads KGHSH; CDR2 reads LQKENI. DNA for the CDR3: TGTGCCAGCTCACCAGATCGGGACGGTGAAGCTTTCTTT. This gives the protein CASSPDRDGEAFF.

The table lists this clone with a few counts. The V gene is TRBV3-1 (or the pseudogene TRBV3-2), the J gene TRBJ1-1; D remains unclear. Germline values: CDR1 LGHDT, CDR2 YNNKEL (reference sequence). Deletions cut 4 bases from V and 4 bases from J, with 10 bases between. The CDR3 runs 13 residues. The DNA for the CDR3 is TGTGCCAGCAGCCCCACTTGGGTCACTGAAGCTTTCTTT. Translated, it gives CASSPTWVTEAFF.

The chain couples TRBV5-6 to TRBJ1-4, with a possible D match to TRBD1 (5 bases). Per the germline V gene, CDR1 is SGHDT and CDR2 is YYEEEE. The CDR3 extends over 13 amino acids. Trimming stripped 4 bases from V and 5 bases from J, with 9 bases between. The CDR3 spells CASSVSGNEKLFF. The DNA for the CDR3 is TGTGCCAGCAGCGTATCAGGGAATGAAAAACTGTTTTTT.